A single sample gave rise to the 21 T cell receptor beta chains below, sequenced in a study of T cell changes during pregnancy in multiple sclerosis. The protocol was immunoSEQ multiplex PCR, while the TCRdb copy is restricted to in-frame clones and leaves out a portion. Seen here are roughly 75,000 clones, 70% to 90% observed once, and the top ten hold under 2.5%. The specimen comprised peripheral blood, sampled before pregnancy. Receptors originate from a female donor with multiple sclerosis, enrolled in a pregnancy study.

Only a few counts were recorded for this clone. The rearrangement uses TRBV27 and TRBJ1-6; possible D gene TRBD1, 6 bases. The CDR3 runs to 16 residues. The V end lost 6 bases, the J end lost 10 bases, and 22 bases lay between the germline ends. Germline-derived CDR1 and CDR2 are MNHEY and SMNVEV (reference sequence). This chain's CDR3 is CASRSLARGLNSPLHF. The CDR3 nucleotides read TGTGCCAGCAGATCCCTTGCCAGGGGTCTCAACTCACCCCTCCACTTT.

The chain couples TRBV18 to TRBJ2-3; D uncertain. This CDR3 comprises 14 residues. V lost 2 bases and J 1 base, leaving 7 bases between the germline ends. The germline CDR1 and CDR2 sequences are KGHSH and LQKENI. The CDR3 loop is CASSPSIGTDTQYF. CDR3 nucleotides: TGTGCCAGCTCACCATCGATAGGCACAGATACGCAGTATTTT.

This clone occurred once. CDR3 nucleotide sequence: TGCAGCGTCAAAAGCGGTTCGGGCGACTACGAGCAGTACTTC. It encodes CSVKSGSGDYEQYF. V is TRBV29-1 and J is TRBJ2-7, with D possibly being TRBD2 (5 bases). This CDR3 has 14 residues. Deletions cut 6 bases from V and 3 bases from J, with 18 bases between. Germline V CDR1 and CDR2: SQVTM, ANQGSEA.

The chain is built from TRBV7-2 and TRBJ2-2; 7 bases map to TRBD1. The CDR3 spans 15 residues. Germline values: CDR1 SGHTA, CDR2 FQGNSA. V lost 1 base to trimming and J lost 5 bases; unmatched junction nucleotides: 4. This CDR3 is CASSLVRGRTGELFF. Written as DNA, the CDR3 is TGTGCCAGCAGCTTAGTGAGGGGGCGGACCGGGGAGCTGTTTTTT.

J is TRBJ2-5 and V is TRBV14, with TRBD2 identical over 9 bases. CDR3 size: 16 residues. V was pared by 4 bases and J by 1 base, with 7 bases of the junction left unmatched. Looked up from germline, CDR1 is SGHDN and CDR2 is FVKESK. CDR3: CASSRSGGSVQETQYF. CDR3 in DNA: TGTGCCAGCAGCCGAAGCGGGGGGTCCGTCCAAGAGACCCAGTACTTC.

The V and J genes are TRBV19 and TRBJ1-1, with TRBD1 as a possible D gene (5 bases). This CDR3 contains 15 residues. V was cut by 3 bases and J by 1 base, with 12 bases left in between. CDR1 LNHDA and CDR2 SQIVND come from the germline V gene (reference sequence). The CDR3 loop is CASSMTIRGNTEAFF. The CDR3, as DNA: TGTGCCAGTAGTATGACCATAAGGGGGAACACTGAAGCTTTCTTT.

CDR3 DNA sequence: TGTGCCAGCAGTTATTCTGGACTAGCGGGGTCCTACGAGCAGTACTTC. It is translated as CASSYSGLAGSYEQYF. The chain employs TRBV6-5 and TRBJ2-7, with 12 bases aligning to TRBD2. Per germline, CDR1 MNHEY and CDR2 SVGAGI. J lost 1 base, V lost 3 bases, and 4 bases had no gene match. The CDR3 is 16 residues long.

The chain carries TRBV6-6 and TRBJ1-2; 9 bases map to TRBD1. V was pared by 7 bases and J by 8 bases, with 8 bases of the junction left unmatched. The CDR3 contains 13 residues. Germline V lookup: CDR1 MNHNY, CDR2 SVGAGI (reference sequence). CDR3 residues: CASTRDRDSGYTF. Written as DNA, the CDR3 is TGTGCCAGCACAAGGGACAGGGATAGCGGCTACACCTTC.

V usage is TRBV27 and J usage is TRBJ1-4; a weak D match, TRBD1 (5 bases). CDR1 is MNHEY, CDR2 SMNVEV, per germline (reference sequence). The CDR3 covers 13 residues. Trimming pared 6 bases from V and 8 bases from J, leaving 13 bases between. CDR3 bases: TGTGCCAGCAGGGGAGGGACGCGGGAAAAACTGTTTTTT. This translates into CASRGGTREKLFF.

V usage is TRBV27 and J usage is TRBJ2-7, with TRBD1 as a possible D gene (5 bases). CDR3 length equals 13 residues. Germline lookup yields CDR1 MNHEY and CDR2 SMNVEV (reference sequence). The V end lost 4 bases, the J end lost 0 bases, and 7 bases lay between the germline ends. For the CDR3, the DNA is TGTGCCAGCAGTTGCGACAGCTCCTACGAGCAGTACTTC. Its protein product is CASSCDSSYEQYF.

The rearrangement links TRBV5-1 to TRBJ2-2, with D tentatively TRBD1 (6 bases). This CDR3 has 16 amino acids. Trimming took 0 bases from V and 3 from J, leaving 12 bases between them. Germline loops: CDR1 SGHRS, CDR2 YFSETQ. CDR3 sequence reads: CASSLDRARYTGELFF. The CDR3, as DNA: TGCGCCAGCAGCTTGGACAGGGCGCGATACACCGGGGAGCTGTTTTTT. Full variable domain (rest looked up from reference TRBV5-1 and TRBJ2-2): KAGVTQTPRYLIKTRGQQVTLSCSPISGHRSVSWYQQTPGQGLQFLFEYFSETQRNKGNFPGRFSGRQFSNSRSEMNVSTLELGDSALYLCASSLDRARYTGELFFGEGSRLTVL.

The CDR3 is CASSFYRTSGGRLTYEQYF. The CDR3 DNA is TGTGCCAGCAGCTTCTACAGGACTAGCGGGGGCAGACTAACCTACGAGCAGTACTTC. The chain couples TRBV7-2 to TRBJ2-7; TRBD2 agrees at 13 bases. This CDR3 contains 19 residues. CDR1 and CDR2 from the germline V gene are SGHTA and FQGNSA. With V trimmed by 3 bases and J by 2 bases, 13 bases remained unmatched.

The chain couples TRBV5-1 to TRBJ2-7; D may be TRBD1 (6 bases). The CDR3 is made up of 15 amino acids. Germline assignment: CDR1 SGHRS and CDR2 YFSETQ. The V and J ends lost 4 bases and 2 bases respectively, with 16 bases between them. As DNA, the CDR3 is TGCGCCAGCAGCCTGGTGGCAGGGGACACCTACGAGCAGTACTTC. Amino acid sequence: CASSLVAGDTYEQYF.

The chain recombines TRBV9 with TRBJ2-7; D gene unclear. CDR3 length: 15 residues. The ends were cut back, 4 bases at V and 0 bases at J, with 14 bases in the middle. In germline, CDR1 is SGDLS, CDR2 YYNGEE. The CDR3 sequence is CASSPRAQSSYEQYF. The CDR3 nucleotides are TGTGCCAGCAGCCCCCGCGCTCAAAGCTCCTACGAGCAGTACTTC.

The V call is TRBV6-5, the J call TRBJ2-7; a possible D gene is TRBD2 (7 bases). CDR1 and CDR2 (germline): MNHEY, SVGAGI. V gave up 6 bases and J gave up 4 bases, with 13 bases separating them. The CDR3 is made up of 13 amino acids. The CDR3 DNA is TGTGCCAGCAGACCCGCGGGGGCATACGAGCAGTACTTC. This sequence encodes CASRPAGAYEQYF.

The chain recombines TRBV6-5 with TRBJ2-5; 7 bases are a match to TRBD2. With V trimmed by 2 bases and J by 2 bases, 2 bases remained unmatched. Germline CDR1 MNHEY, CDR2 SVGAGI. CDR3 length equals 14 residues. In nucleotides, the CDR3 is TGTGCCAGCAGTTACGGGGGACTACAAGAGACCCAGTACTTC. It codes for CASSYGGLQETQYF.

The J gene is TRBJ1-2, the V gene TRBV28; TRBD1 aligns across 8 bases. Germline loops: CDR1 MDHEN, CDR2 SYDVKM. Trimming at V came to 7 bases and at J to 8 bases, leaving 18 bases not matched to a gene. The CDR3 is 16 residues long. CDR3 amino acids: CASTSLDRVYKGGYTF. Here the CDR3 DNA reads TGTGCCAGCACCTCGCTGGACAGGGTCTACAAAGGGGGCTACACCTTC.

V gene TRBV5-1 combines with J gene TRBJ1-2; 9 nucleotides agree with TRBD1. The CDR3 loop spans 13 amino acids. Germline V gene data show CDR1 as SGHRS and CDR2 as YFSETQ. The V and J ends lost 4 bases and 8 bases, in that order; junction bases with no gene match: 6. The CDR3 nucleotides read TGCGCCAGCAGCACGGGACAGGGCAACGGCTACACCTTC. It is translated as CASSTGQGNGYTF.

This chain links TRBV5-1 with TRBJ1-1; 8 bases align to TRBD1. Trimming removed 4 bases from V and 5 bases from J; junction bases left unmatched: 7. Germline V gene sequence: CDR1 SGHRS, CDR2 YFSETQ. The CDR3 contains 14 residues. CDR3 region: CASSLTGGGTEAFF. CDR3 sequence (DNA): TGCGCCAGCAGCCTTACAGGGGGAGGGACTGAAGCTTTCTTT.

The chain has TRBV5-4 and TRBJ2-3; 10 bases match TRBD2. This CDR3 spans 15 amino acids. Germline V gene lookup returns CDR1 SGHNT and CDR2 YYREEE (reference sequence). Trimming at V came to 3 bases and at J to 2 bases, leaving 3 bases not matched to a gene. The CDR3 DNA reads as TGTGCCAGCAGCTCTAGCGGGGGTAACACAGATACGCAGTATTTT. Amino acids: CASSSSGGNTDTQYF. Complete variable domain (other parts from reference TRBV5-4 and TRBJ2-3): ETGVTQSPTHLIKTRGQQVTLRCSSQSGHNTVSWYQQALGQGPQFIFQYYREEENGRGNFPPRFSGLQFPNYSSELNVNALELDDSALYLCASSSSGGNTDTQYFGPGTRLTVL.

The V gene is TRBV5-6, the J gene TRBJ1-1, with 11 bases matching TRBD1. Trimming removed 3 bases from V and 12 bases from J; junction bases left unmatched: 10. The V gene's germline CDR1 is SGHDT and CDR2 YYEEEE. The length of the CDR3 is 14 residues. The CDR3 here is CASSSDGQGARTFF. The DNA for the CDR3 is TGTGCCAGCAGCTCCGACGGACAGGGGGCCAGAACTTTCTTT.